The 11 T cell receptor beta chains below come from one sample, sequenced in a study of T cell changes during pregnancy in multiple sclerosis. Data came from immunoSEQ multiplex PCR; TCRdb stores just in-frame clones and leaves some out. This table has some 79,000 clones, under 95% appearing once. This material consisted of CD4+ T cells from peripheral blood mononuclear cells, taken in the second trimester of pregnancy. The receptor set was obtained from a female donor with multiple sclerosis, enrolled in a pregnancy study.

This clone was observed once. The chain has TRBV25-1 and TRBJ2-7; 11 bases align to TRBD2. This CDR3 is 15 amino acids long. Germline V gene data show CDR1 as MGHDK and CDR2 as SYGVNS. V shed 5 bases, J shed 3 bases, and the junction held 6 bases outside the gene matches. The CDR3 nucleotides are TGTGCCAGCAGTCTACCTAGCGGGGGGATCTACGAGCAGTACTTC. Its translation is CASSLPSGGIYEQYF.

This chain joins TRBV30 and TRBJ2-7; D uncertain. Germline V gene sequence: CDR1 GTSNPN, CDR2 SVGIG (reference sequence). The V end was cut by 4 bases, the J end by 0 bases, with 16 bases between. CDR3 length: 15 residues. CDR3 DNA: TGTGCCTGGACTCACGAGGCCGGAAGCTCCTACGAGCAGTACTTC. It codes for CAWTHEAGSSYEQYF.

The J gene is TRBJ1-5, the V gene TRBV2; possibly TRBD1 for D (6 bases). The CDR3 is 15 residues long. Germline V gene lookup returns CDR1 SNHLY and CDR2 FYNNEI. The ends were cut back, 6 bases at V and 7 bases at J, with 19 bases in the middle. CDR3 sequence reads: CASSGQGQSGQPQHF. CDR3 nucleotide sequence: TGTGCCAGCAGCGGACAAGGACAGTCTGGGCAGCCCCAGCATTTT.

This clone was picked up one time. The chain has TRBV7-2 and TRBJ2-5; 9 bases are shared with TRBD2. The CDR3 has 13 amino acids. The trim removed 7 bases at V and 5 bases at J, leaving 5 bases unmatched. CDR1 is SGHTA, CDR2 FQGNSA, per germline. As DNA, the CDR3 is TGTGCCAGCACAGTAGCGGGGGTGGAGACCCAGTACTTC. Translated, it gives CASTVAGVETQYF.

DNA of the CDR3: TGTGCCAGCAGTTTATCGTGGAGACGGAGCTCCTACGAGCAGTACTTC. Translation gives CASSLSWRRSSYEQYF. The chain uses TRBV27 and TRBJ2-7; D is ambiguous. The germline V and J ends were trimmed by 0 bases and 0 bases, with 12 bases remaining between them. The CDR3 is 16 amino acids. Germline loops: CDR1 MNHEY, CDR2 SMNVEV (reference sequence).

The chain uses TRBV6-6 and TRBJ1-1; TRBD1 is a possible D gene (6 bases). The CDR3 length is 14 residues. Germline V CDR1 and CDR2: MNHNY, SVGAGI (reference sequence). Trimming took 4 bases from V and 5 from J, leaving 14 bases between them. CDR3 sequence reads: CASSFAQGKTEAFF. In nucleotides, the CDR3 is TGTGCCAGCAGTTTTGCACAGGGCAAGACTGAAGCTTTCTTT.

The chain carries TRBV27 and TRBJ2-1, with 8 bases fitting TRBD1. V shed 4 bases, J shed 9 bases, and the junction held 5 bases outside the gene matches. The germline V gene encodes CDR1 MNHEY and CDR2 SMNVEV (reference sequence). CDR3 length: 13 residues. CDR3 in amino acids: CASSWTGIGEQFF. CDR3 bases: TGTGCCAGCAGTTGGACAGGGATAGGTGAGCAGTTCTTC.

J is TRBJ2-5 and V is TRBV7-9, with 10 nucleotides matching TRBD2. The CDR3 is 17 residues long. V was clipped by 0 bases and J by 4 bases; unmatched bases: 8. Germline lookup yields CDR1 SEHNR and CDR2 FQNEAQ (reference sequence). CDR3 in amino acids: CASSLASASGSGETQYF. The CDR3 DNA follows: TGTGCCAGCAGCTTAGCTTCGGCTAGCGGGAGTGGAGAGACCCAGTACTTC.

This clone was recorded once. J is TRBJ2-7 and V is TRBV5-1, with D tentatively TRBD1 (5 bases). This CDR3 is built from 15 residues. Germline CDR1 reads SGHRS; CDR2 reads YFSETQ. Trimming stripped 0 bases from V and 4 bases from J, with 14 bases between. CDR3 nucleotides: TGCGCCAGCAGCTTGGCCAGGACATCTTCTTACGAGCAGTACTTC. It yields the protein CASSLARTSSYEQYF.

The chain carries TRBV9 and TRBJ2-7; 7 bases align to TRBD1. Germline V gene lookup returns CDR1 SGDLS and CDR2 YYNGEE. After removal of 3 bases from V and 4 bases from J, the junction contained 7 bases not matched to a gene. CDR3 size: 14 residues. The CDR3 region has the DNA TGTGCCAGCAGCGACGGGACAGAGCCATACGAGCAGTACTTC. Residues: CASSDGTEPYEQYF.

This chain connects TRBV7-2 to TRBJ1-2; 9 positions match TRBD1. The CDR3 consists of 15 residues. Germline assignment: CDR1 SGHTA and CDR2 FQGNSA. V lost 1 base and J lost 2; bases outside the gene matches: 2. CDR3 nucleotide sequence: TGTGCCAGCAGCTTAGGGGACAGGGTAAACTATGGCTACACCTTC. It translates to CASSLGDRVNYGYTF.